The 3 T cell receptor beta chains in this list originate from one sample, sequenced in a study of T cells in Graves' hyperthyroidism and ophthalmopathy. RNA transcripts gave rise to amplified TCR beta CDR3 regions. RT-PCR in the first round (using the HTBI primer set) targeted the TCR CDR3. MiXCR, run by TCRdb on the multiplex PCR reads, gives a single entry per CDR3 protein. This table has approximately 410,000 distinct CDR3 sequences, roughly 13% appearing once. Sequencing was done on a sample of blood. These receptors originate from a woman aged 18-29 years with Graves' hyperthyroidism.

This clonotype has a handful of counts. The V gene is TRBV7-9, the J gene TRBJ2-4; 8 bases align to TRBD2. Germline assignment: CDR1 SEHNR and CDR2 FQNEAQ (reference sequence). CDR3 length equals 17 residues. Germline trimming cut 5 bases from V and 1 base from J; bases unmatched to any gene: 10. The CDR3 loop reads CASSQISGSRAKNIQYF. The CDR3 DNA follows: TGTGCCAGCAGCCAAATCAGCGGGAGCCGCGCCAAAAACATTCAGTACTTC.

This clonotype was picked up many times. The chain uses TRBV7-2 and TRBJ2-3, with 8 bases that match TRBD1. There are 14 residues in the CDR3. CDR1 and CDR2 (germline): SGHTA, FQGNSA. J gave up 5 bases and V 8 bases, and 9 bases lay outside the gene matches. CDR3 DNA: TGTGCCAGCGGTAGGAACAGGGGGATAGATACGCAGTATTTT. Translating gives CASGRNRGIDTQYF.

In its sample, this clonotype was seen a few times. A much larger clone differs by one base, so this may be a read error. V usage is TRBV20-1 and J usage is TRBJ2-7, with D possibly TRBD1 on 6 matching bases. The CDR3 is 13 residues long. Germline CDR1 is DFQATT and CDR2 is SNEGSKA (reference sequence). The CDR3 is CSAAGTPHYEQSF. The CDR3 DNA sequence: TGCAGTGCGGCCGGGACACCACACTACGAGCAGTCCTTC.